One and the same sample provided the 20 T cell receptor beta chains below, sequenced in a study of blood T cell repertoires in COVID-19. Clones were sequenced by immunoSEQ multiplex PCR, and TCRdb holds only the in-frame ones, with some missing. The sample has under 300,000 clones; approximately 83% are singletons. Sequencing was performed on peripheral blood. All receptors come from a man aged 25-45 years who had recovered from COVID-19.

The chain has TRBV11-2 and TRBJ1-1; TRBD1 might be the D (5 bases). V lost 3 bases, J lost 11 bases, and 13 bases lay in between. The CDR3 is 12 residues long. From germline, CDR1 is SGHAT and CDR2 FQNNGV. CDR3 sequence: CASSLEGVVAFF. In DNA, the CDR3 is TGTGCCAGCAGCTTGGAAGGGGTCGTCGCTTTCTTT.

The rearrangement links TRBV7-2 to TRBJ1-6; weak D call: TRBD1 (6 bases). V dropped 0 bases and J dropped 9 bases, with 12 bases sitting between them. Germline V gives CDR1 SGHTA, CDR2 FQGNSA. The CDR3 totals 15 residues. The CDR3 protein is CASSLAGATGSPLHF. The CDR3 region has the DNA TGTGCCAGCAGCTTAGCGGGGGCTACAGGTTCACCCCTCCACTTT.

V usage is TRBV5-1 and J usage is TRBJ2-1, with 7 bases lining up with TRBD2. The CDR3 sequence is 14 residues long. CDR1 and CDR2 from the germline V gene are SGHRS and YFSETQ. The trim removed 4 bases at V and 7 bases at J, leaving 8 bases unmatched. CDR3 sequence reads: CASSPPGTTNEQFF. The CDR3 DNA reads as TGCGCCAGCAGCCCGCCCGGGACTACAAATGAGCAGTTCTTC.

The genes are TRBV6-5 and TRBJ2-7, with D perhaps matching TRBD1 (6 bases). The CDR3 sequence is 12 residues long. Germline assignment: CDR1 MNHEY and CDR2 SVGAGI. V was pared by 8 bases and J by 6 bases, with 14 bases between. The CDR3 sequence is CASGGRVGEQYV. The CDR3 coding sequence is TGTGCCAGCGGGGGCAGGGTAGGCGAGCAGTACGTC.

The chain employs TRBV10-2 and TRBJ2-5; the D is unclear. In germline, CDR1 is WSHSY, CDR2 SAAADI. The V end was cut by 5 bases, the J end by 2 bases, with 6 bases between. The CDR3 has 12 residues. CDR3 nucleotide sequence: TGCGCCAGCAGTCCCGAGCAAGAGACCCAGTACTTC. Residues: CASSPEQETQYF.

V usage is TRBV18 and J usage is TRBJ2-5, with D uncertain. Trimming stripped 0 bases from V and 5 bases from J, with 7 bases between. This CDR3 contains 13 residues. CDR1 is KGHSH, CDR2 LQKENI, per germline. CDR3 DNA: TGTGCCAGCTCACCACCGATCGGGGAGACCCAGTACTTC. This codes for CASSPPIGETQYF.

This rearrangement joins TRBV5-6 to TRBJ2-1; tentatively, D is TRBD2 (7 bases). Between the trimmed V and J ends, which lost 0 bases and 10 bases, there was a span of 14 bases. The CDR3 runs 14 residues. Per germline, CDR1 SGHDT and CDR2 YYEEEE. The CDR3: CASSLEGGAGEQFF. The DNA of the CDR3 is TGTGCCAGCAGCTTGGAGGGGGGGGCGGGAGAGCAGTTCTTC.

CDR3 residues: CASSHLGTPNTEAFF. DNA for the CDR3: TGTGCCAGCAGCCACCTCGGGACACCTAACACTGAAGCTTTCTTT. The rearrangement joins TRBV11-2 to TRBJ1-1; possibly TRBD1 for D (6 bases). Germline CDR1 and CDR2: SGHAT and FQNNGV. The CDR3 runs to 15 residues. V lost 5 bases and J 2 bases, leaving 15 bases between the germline ends.

The rearrangement uses TRBV2 and TRBJ2-3, with TRBD2 matching 10 bases. Germline values: CDR1 SNHLY, CDR2 FYNNEI. The CDR3 is 15 amino acids. V shed 5 bases, J shed 2 bases, and the junction held 4 bases outside the gene matches. CDR3 DNA sequence: TGTGCCAGCAGTCGGACTAGCGGTATCACAGATACGCAGTATTTT. Amino acid sequence: CASSRTSGITDTQYF.

V is TRBV5-4 and J is TRBJ2-3; tentative D call: TRBD1 (6 bases). From germline, CDR1 is SGHNT and CDR2 YYREEE (reference sequence). The V gene lost 3 bases and the J gene lost 4 bases, with 9 bases spanning the gap. This CDR3 region has 13 residues. The CDR3 spells CASSSQGSDTQYF. DNA of the CDR3: TGTGCCAGCAGCTCCCAGGGGTCAGATACGCAGTATTTT.

The CDR3 is CASSVGTGSDGYTF. DNA for the CDR3: TGTGCCAGCAGCGTAGGCACAGGGTCTGATGGCTACACCTTC. J is TRBJ1-2 and V is TRBV9, with a possible D match to TRBD1 (6 bases). Trimming pared 0 bases from V and 6 bases from J, leaving 12 bases between. From germline, CDR1 is SGDLS and CDR2 YYNGEE. The CDR3 loop spans 14 amino acids.

The chain carries TRBV3-1 (or the pseudogene TRBV3-2) and TRBJ2-1; no clear D. Deletions cut 0 bases from V and 0 bases from J, with 9 bases between. Germline CDR1 is LGHDT and CDR2 is YNNKEL (reference sequence). This CDR3 spans 16 amino acids. In nucleotides, the CDR3 is TGTGCCAGCAGCCAAGAAGGAGCCTACTCCTACAATGAGCAGTTCTTC. Protein sequence: CASSQEGAYSYNEQFF.

Only a few counts were recorded for this clone. The CDR3 DNA sequence: TGTGCCAGCAGCCAATACGGGGTCTATTCACCCCTCCACTTT. This translates into CASSQYGVYSPLHF. The J gene is TRBJ1-6, the V gene TRBV14, with unresolved D. V lost 2 bases and J lost 8, with 10 bases in between. The germline CDR1 and CDR2 sequences are SGHDN and FVKESK. The CDR3 runs 14 residues.

In its sample, this clone was seen a few times. J is TRBJ2-2 and V is TRBV11-3, with D maybe TRBD1 (6 bases). Germline V gives CDR1 SGHNT, CDR2 YENEEA. There are 13 residues in the CDR3. The ends were cut back, 4 bases at V and 7 bases at J, with 10 bases in the middle. CDR3 loop: CASSSNRVGELFF. The CDR3 coding sequence is TGTGCCAGCAGCTCAAACAGGGTCGGGGAGCTGTTTTTT.

This chain uses TRBV6-5 with TRBJ2-2, with 7 nucleotides matching TRBD1. This CDR3 spans 15 amino acids. Per germline, CDR1 MNHEY and CDR2 SVGAGI. CDR3 sequence reads: CASHLRHRGIGELFF. The CDR3 nucleotides read TGTGCATCACACCTCCGGCACAGGGGCATCGGGGAGCTGTTTTTT.

This sequence joins TRBV15 and TRBJ1-2; 10 bases match TRBD1. This CDR3 region has 16 residues. Germline values: CDR1 LNHNV, CDR2 YYDKDF (reference sequence). V gave up 1 base and J gave up 7 bases; unmatched junction bases: 9. CDR3 amino acids: CATSRGWDRGRVGYTF. CDR3 nucleotide sequence: TGTGCCACCAGCAGAGGATGGGACAGGGGTCGGGTTGGCTACACCTTC.

V is TRBV28 and J is TRBJ2-5; D might be TRBD2 (6 bases). The CDR3 has 15 residues. Trimming removed 5 bases at V and 9 bases at J, with 22 bases between. Germline loops: CDR1 MDHEN, CDR2 SYDVKM. The CDR3 DNA follows: TGTGCCAGCAGTCCAGACGGGACTCCCTACTTCGCCCAGTACTTC. Amino acid sequence: CASSPDGTPYFAQYF.

The rearrangement uses TRBV4-1 and TRBJ1-5; weak D call: TRBD1 (6 bases). The CDR3 has 15 residues. The germline V gene has CDR1 MGHRA and CDR2 YSYEKL. The ends were cut back, 4 bases at V and 3 bases at J, with 13 bases in the middle. The CDR3 sequence is CASSPRGGINQPQHF. DNA of the CDR3: TGCGCCAGCAGCCCCCGCGGGGGCATCAATCAGCCCCAGCATTTT.

The chain has TRBV6-5 and TRBJ2-7, with TRBD1 identical over 10 bases. This CDR3 spans 13 amino acids. V gave up 5 bases and J gave up 8 bases; unmatched junction bases: 6. From germline, CDR1 is MNHEY and CDR2 SVGAGI. CDR3 amino acids: CASSRTGGRQQYV. In nucleotides, the CDR3 is TGTGCCAGCAGTCGGACAGGGGGACGGCAGCAGTACGTC.

The chain uses TRBV10-3 and TRBJ2-7, with 7 bases that match TRBD2. CDR1 is ENHRY, CDR2 SYGVKD, per germline. The CDR3 length is 14 residues. After removal of 8 bases from V and 4 bases from J, the junction contained 11 bases not matched to a gene. The CDR3 protein is CAIRRGEAGYEQYF. DNA for the CDR3: TGTGCCATCCGCCGGGGGGAGGCGGGTTACGAGCAGTACTTC.